These 8 T cell receptor beta chains came from one sample sequenced in a study of CD8+CD57+ T cells in acquired aplastic anemia. Genomic DNA, the template, was used for profiling of the TCR beta VDJ and CDR3. Via MiXCR, TCRdb re-called the reads, giving one row per CDR3 protein. The sample holds approximately 200,000 distinct CDR3 sequences, over 55% seen once. The sequenced sample consisted of sorted CD4+, CD8+, or CD8+CD57+ T cells (not recorded which) from PBMCs. The source is a human donor in good health.

The chain joins TRBV20-1 to TRBJ1-1; maybe TRBD1 (5 bases). Germline V gives CDR1 DFQATT, CDR2 SNEGSKA (reference sequence). CDR3 length: 14 residues. V lost 6 bases and J lost 3, with 17 bases in between. CDR3 in DNA: TGCAGTGCCCCTCCGGAGAGGGGACACACTGAAGCTTTCTTT. It is translated as CSAPPERGHTEAFF.

In regard to this clonotype: The germline gene is not matched at one end of the junction; a read error may be the cause. The rearrangement uses TRBV10-3 and TRBJ2-5, with a tentative D call TRBD2 (6 bases). CDR3 length: 11 residues. CDR1 is ENHRY, CDR2 SYGVKD, per germline. CDR3 residues: CAISAGSGISF. Written as DNA, the CDR3 is TGTGCCATCAGCGCGGGGTCCGGGATTTCATTC.

This chain connects TRBV7-9 to TRBJ2-1; tentatively, D is TRBD1 or TRBD2 (6 bases each). CDR1 and CDR2 from the germline V gene are SEHNR and FQNEAQ (reference sequence). Trimming cost V 1 base and J 4 bases, with 14 bases left between them. There are 16 residues in the CDR3. CDR3 protein: CASSLDRDSGYNEQFF. CDR3 bases: TGTGCCAGCAGCTTAGACAGGGATAGCGGTTACAATGAGCAGTTCTTC.

This clonotype was observed many times. This chain joins TRBV7-8 and TRBJ2-1, with 13 bases identical to TRBD2. Per germline, CDR1 SGHVS and CDR2 FQNEAQ. V was pared by 5 bases and J by 8 bases, with 12 bases of the junction left unmatched. The CDR3 is 17 amino acids. CDR3 nucleotides: TGTGCCAGCAGCAACCCGCCACTAGCGGGAGGGCCCGATGAGCAGTTCTTC. As protein: CASSNPPLAGGPDEQFF. The variable domain in full, with the rest retrieved from reference TRBV7-8 and TRBJ2-1, is GAGVSQSPRYKVAKRGQDVALRCDPISGHVSLFWYQQALGQGPEFLTYFQNEAQLDKSGLPSDRFFAERPEGSVSTLKIQRTQQEDSAVYLCASSNPPLAGGPDEQFFGPGTRLTVL.

The V gene is TRBV7-9, the J gene TRBJ1-2; D gene uncertain. The CDR3 covers 13 residues. The ends were cut back, 6 bases at V and 3 bases at J, with 11 bases in the middle. CDR1 is SEHNR, CDR2 FQNEAQ, per germline (reference sequence). CDR3 in amino acids: CASRKEGYYGYTF. In nucleotides, the CDR3 is TGTGCCAGCAGAAAAGAGGGATACTATGGCTACACCTTC.

The CDR3 nucleotides read TGCGCCAGCAGTGAGCGACCCATATATTTT. This encodes CASSERPIYF. This chain uses TRBV10-1 with TRBJ1-3; no definite D call. CDR3 length equals 10 residues. Germline V gene sequence: CDR1 WNHNN, CDR2 SYGVQD (reference sequence). V was trimmed by 2 bases and J by 11 bases, leaving 4 bases between them.

This clonotype came up many times. The CDR3: CASSPTGGVTEKLFF. CDR3 coding DNA: TGTGCCAGCAGCCCCACAGGGGGGGTCACTGAAAAACTGTTTTTT. This chain uses TRBV9 with TRBJ1-4, with 8 bases that match TRBD1. J gave up 7 bases and V 4 bases, and 9 bases lay outside the gene matches. Germline CDR1 is SGDLS and CDR2 is YYNGEE. The CDR3 is 15 amino acids. Full variable domain (rest looked up from reference TRBV9 and TRBJ1-4): DSGVTQTPKHLITATGQRVTLRCSPRSGDLSVYWYQQSLDQGLQFLIQYYNGEERAKGNILERFSAQQFPDLHSELNLSSLELGDSALYFCASSPTGGVTEKLFFGSGTQLSVL.

A remark on this clonotype: A clone one base away is much larger, so this may be a read error. CDR3 DNA: TGTGCCAGCAGCCCAAGGGGTTCGACAGGGTCCGAAGAGACCCAGTACTTC. Translation gives CASSPRGSTGSEETQYF. The chain links TRBV7-9 to TRBJ2-5; TRBD1 matches at 7 bases. Per germline, CDR1 SEHNR and CDR2 FQNEAQ (reference sequence). V dropped 5 bases and J dropped 3; count of bases not matched to a gene: 15. This CDR3 region has 17 residues.